The 11 T cell receptor beta chains in this list originate from one sample, sequenced in a study of T-cell reconstitution after alpha-beta-depleted transplantation in children. This sample's TCRbeta library carried unique molecular identifier barcodes. TCRdb analysed the PCR reads with MiXCR anew, one entry per CDR3 protein. Here the sample spans around 370,000 distinct CDR3 sequences, 15% to 20% being singletons. The sequencing here drew on PBMCs, mostly from graft donor cells, taken 360 days after TCRalphabeta/CD19-depleted stem cell transplant. The receptor source for this set is a male patient between 2 and 15 years old who had a stem cell transplant for acute lymphoblastic leukemia, so the T cells may come from the graft donor.

This sequence joins TRBV3-1 and TRBJ2-5; either TRBD1 or TRBD2 may fit D (7 bases each). Germline CDR1 is LGHDT and CDR2 is YNNKEL (reference sequence). The CDR3 runs to 14 residues. The germline V and J ends were trimmed by 0 bases and 7 bases, with 12 bases remaining between them. CDR3 protein: CASSQDSRGGTQYF. In DNA form, the CDR3 reads TGTGCCAGCAGCCAAGACAGCAGGGGGGGGACCCAGTACTTC.

This clonotype was detected only a few times. The V gene is TRBV5-5, the J gene TRBJ1-2, with no clear D. The V and J ends lost 0 bases and 3 bases respectively, with 9 bases between them. This CDR3 has 14 residues. The germline V gene has CDR1 SGHKS and CDR2 YYEKEE (reference sequence). The CDR3 reads CASSLVRSDYGYTF. CDR3 in DNA: TGTGCCAGCAGCTTGGTTCGGAGCGACTATGGCTACACCTTC. The variable domain in full, with the rest retrieved from reference TRBV5-5 and TRBJ1-2, is DAGVTQSPTHLIKTRGQQVTLRCSPISGHKSVSWYQQVLGQGPQFIFQYYEKEERGRGNFPDRFSARQFPNYSSELNVNALLLGDSALYLCASSLVRSDYGYTFGSGTRLTVV.

The table lists this clonotype with a few counts. The V call is TRBV12-3 or TRBV12-4, the J call TRBJ1-5, with a possible D match to TRBD1 (5 bases). The CDR3 is made up of 14 amino acids. Trimming took 2 bases from V and 5 from J, leaving 10 bases between them. The CDR3 protein is CASSLQGGDQPQHF. DNA of the CDR3: TGTGCCAGCAGTTTACAGGGAGGAGATCAGCCCCAGCATTTT.

The table lists this clonotype with many counts. The chain carries TRBV2 and TRBJ1-4; 7 bases fit TRBD1. CDR3 length equals 14 residues. V was clipped by 6 bases and J by 8 bases; unmatched bases: 9. The germline V gene has CDR1 SNHLY and CDR2 FYNNEI. The CDR3 coding sequence is TGTGCCAGCAGGGGACAGCTGGGTCGAGAAAAACTGTTTTTT. Translated, it gives CASRGQLGREKLFF.

This clonotype has only a few counts. This chain connects TRBV15 to TRBJ2-1; no clear D. Between the trimmed V and J ends, which lost 1 base and 4 bases, there was a span of 11 bases. The length of the CDR3 is 15 residues. Germline values: CDR1 LNHNV, CDR2 YYDKDF (reference sequence). As DNA, the CDR3 is TGTGCCACCAGCAGAGTAAAGGTGGGATACAATGAGCAGTTCTTC. Residues: CATSRVKVGYNEQFF.

V and J are TRBV5-1 and TRBJ2-1; 16 bases match TRBD2. Germline CDR1 SGHRS, CDR2 YFSETQ. This CDR3 region has 16 residues. V lost 4 bases, J lost 9 bases, and 7 bases stayed unmatched. The CDR3 spells CASSPAGLAGGGEQFF. Here the CDR3 DNA reads TGCGCCAGCAGCCCCGCGGGACTAGCGGGAGGGGGTGAGCAGTTCTTC.

This clonotype was seen a few times. The chain joins TRBV3-1 to TRBJ2-2, with D maybe TRBD1 (5 bases). This CDR3 has 15 residues. Trimming stripped 5 bases from V and 5 bases from J, with 15 bases between. Germline-derived CDR1 and CDR2 are LGHDT and YNNKEL (reference sequence). CDR3 region: CASSDPGARTGELFF. The CDR3 bases are TGTGCCAGCAGCGATCCTGGGGCCAGGACCGGGGAGCTGTTTTTT.

This clonotype was seen only a few times. CDR3 DNA: TGCGCCAGCAGCCAAGATAATGGACGGTACAATGAGCAGTTCTTC. The encoded protein is CASSQDNGRYNEQFF. The chain couples TRBV4-3 to TRBJ2-1; D unclear. The CDR3 covers 15 residues. V was trimmed by 0 bases and J by 4 bases, leaving 10 bases between them. Per the germline V gene, CDR1 is LGHNA and CDR2 is YSLEER.

There are a few counts of this clonotype. V is TRBV6-5 and J is TRBJ2-2; TRBD1 might be the D (6 bases). From germline, CDR1 is MNHEY and CDR2 SVGAGI. This CDR3 has 14 amino acids. Trimming removed 2 bases from V and 7 bases from J, with 11 bases in between. The CDR3 DNA follows: TGTGCCAGCAGTTACCAGCAGGGGATCGGGGAGCTGTTTTTT. The encoded protein is CASSYQQGIGELFF.

The chain employs TRBV25-1 and TRBJ2-4, with D unresolved. Germline lookup yields CDR1 MGHDK and CDR2 SYGVNS. Between the trimmed V and J ends, which lost 2 bases and 8 bases, there was a span of 13 bases. This CDR3 is 14 amino acids long. Here the CDR3 reads CASSERAKGDIQYF. The CDR3 nucleotides read TGTGCCAGCAGTGAAAGGGCGAAGGGTGACATTCAGTACTTC.

The J gene is TRBJ2-7, the V gene TRBV7-8, with 9 bases identical to TRBD2. This CDR3 region has 17 residues. Germline V gives CDR1 SGHVS, CDR2 FQNEAQ. Trimming took 4 bases from V and 0 from J; bases not matched to a gene: 10. The CDR3 DNA reads TGTGCCAGCAGCTGGACTTTGGGAGCGGGAGGCTCCTACGAGCAGTACTTC. Its protein product is CASSWTLGAGGSYEQYF. Full variable domain (missing parts from reference TRBV7-8 and TRBJ2-7): GAGVSQSPRYKVAKRGQDVALRCDPISGHVSLFWYQQALGQGPEFLTYFQNEAQLDKSGLPSDRFFAERPEGSVSTLKIQRTQQEDSAVYLCASSWTLGAGGSYEQYFGPGTRLTVT.